The 17 T cell receptor beta chains below were found in one sample sequenced in a study of T-cell memory formation after mild COVID-19. TCRdb reprocessed the 5' RACE reads with MiXCR, giving one entry per CDR3 protein. This table holds some 110,000 distinct CDR3 sequences, roughly 12% found once. The specimen sequenced was PBMCs or a T cell subset sorted from them (not recorded which). The source is an adult woman who had mild COVID-19 (a few samples of this study predate the infection). Cell type and time point are not known.

This chain links TRBV6-5 with TRBJ1-1; 7 bases map to TRBD1. V dropped 6 bases and J dropped 1; count of bases not matched to a gene: 14. The germline CDR1 and CDR2 sequences are MNHEY and SVGAGI. This CDR3 is built from 17 residues. CDR3 nucleotide sequence: TGTGCCAGCAGACCATCCGGCCGGACAGGCAAGAACACTGAAGCTTTCTTT. Translated: CASRPSGRTGKNTEAFF.

The chain uses TRBV6-2 or TRBV6-3 and TRBJ2-1; D gene uncertain. V was clipped by 8 bases and J by 4 bases, with 6 bases between them. The CDR3 is made up of 11 amino acids. Germline values: CDR1 MNHEY, CDR2 SVGEGT. The CDR3 loop reads CASAVYNEQFF. CDR3 DNA: TGTGCCAGCGCGGTTTACAATGAGCAGTTCTTC.

The V gene is TRBV2, the J gene TRBJ1-1; D call uncertain. From germline, CDR1 is SNHLY and CDR2 FYNNEI. V lost 4 bases to trimming and J lost 1 base, with 22 bases between them. This CDR3 has 18 amino acids. The DNA of the CDR3 is TGTGCCAGCAGTGCCTCCATGGGCGGTGTTAGGTCGAACACTGAAGCTTTCTTT. Its protein product is CASSASMGGVRSNTEAFF.

The sample holds a few counts of this clonotype. The V and J genes are TRBV4-1 and TRBJ2-3; maybe TRBD1 (5 bases). CDR1 and CDR2 (germline): MGHRA, YSYEKL. V was trimmed by 0 bases and J by 3 bases, leaving 16 bases between them. The CDR3 is 17 residues long. The CDR3 sequence is CASSQEPTTTVTDTQYF. CDR3 bases: TGCGCCAGCAGCCAAGAACCGACCACGACAGTGACAGATACGCAGTATTTT.

CDR3 sequence (DNA): TGCAGCGTTGAAGACCGGGAAGCTAACTATGGCTACACCTTC. Protein: CSVEDREANYGYTF. The genes are TRBV29-1 and TRBJ1-2; D ambiguous. Between the trimmed V and J ends, which lost 0 bases and 0 bases, there was a span of 8 bases. Germline-derived CDR1 and CDR2 are SQVTM and ANQGSEA. The CDR3 has 14 residues.

The chain is built from TRBV7-2 and TRBJ2-1, with 8 bases identical to TRBD1. V shed 5 bases and J 8 bases; nucleotides not matched to a gene: 14. Germline V gene lookup returns CDR1 SGHTA and CDR2 FQGNSA. The CDR3 consists of 16 residues. CDR3 protein: CASSALWTGFGDEQFF. In nucleotides, the CDR3 is TGTGCCAGCAGCGCGCTTTGGACAGGGTTTGGGGATGAGCAGTTCTTC. Complete variable domain (other parts from reference TRBV7-2 and TRBJ2-1): GAGVSQSPSNKVTEKGKDVELRCDPISGHTALYWYRQSLGQGLEFLIYFQGNSAPDKSGLPSDRFSAERTGGSVSTLTIQRTQQEDSAVYLCASSALWTGFGDEQFFGPGTRLTVL.

V is TRBV4-2 and J is TRBJ2-1; D is perhaps TRBD2 (5 bases). V lost 2 bases to trimming and J lost 8 bases, with 19 bases between them. Germline assignment: CDR1 LGHNA and CDR2 YNFKEQ. CDR3 length: 16 amino acids. The chain's CDR3 is CASSQLGELPGDEQFF. The CDR3 DNA follows: TGTGCCAGCAGCCAATTGGGAGAGCTCCCCGGCGATGAGCAGTTCTTC.

In its sample, this clonotype ranks as medium-sized. The chain employs TRBV7-6 and TRBJ1-3; unclear D gene. The CDR3 contains 15 residues. Trimming took 1 base from V and 0 from J, leaving 7 bases between them. CDR1 is SGHVS and CDR2 is FNYEAQ in the germline V gene. CDR3 protein: CASSLDPSSGNTIYF. DNA of the CDR3: TGTGCCAGCAGCTTAGACCCGAGCTCTGGAAACACCATATATTTT.

This chain uses TRBV12-3 or TRBV12-4 with TRBJ1-2; 7 bases map to TRBD1. J lost 6 bases, V lost 4 bases, and 8 bases had no gene match. This CDR3 spans 14 amino acids. For the CDR3, the DNA is TGTGCCAGCAGTTCGCAAGACAGGGTGGATGGCTACACCTTC. This translates into CASSSQDRVDGYTF.

This clonotype appeared a few times. The CDR3 sequence: CASSNTLAGGGDTQYF. Written as DNA, the CDR3 is TGTGCCAGCAGTAATACCTTGGCGGGAGGTGGAGATACGCAGTATTTT. This chain joins TRBV7-8 and TRBJ2-3; 8 bases are shared with TRBD2. The CDR3 loop spans 16 amino acids. Germline values: CDR1 SGHVS, CDR2 FQNEAQ. The V segment lost 6 bases and the J segment 5 bases; nucleotides outside the gene matches: 13.

This chain uses TRBV14 with TRBJ1-4; D not resolved. Deletions cut 0 bases from V and 0 bases from J, with 8 bases between. The CDR3 is made up of 16 amino acids. CDR1 is SGHDN, CDR2 FVKESK, per germline. In DNA, the CDR3 is TGTGCCAGCAGCCAAGACGCTACCTCAACTAATGAAAAACTGTTTTTT. Translating it yields CASSQDATSTNEKLFF.

At least ten counts were recorded for this clonotype. The chain joins TRBV5-1 to TRBJ2-1; 12 bases line up with TRBD2. V lost 4 bases to trimming and J lost 2 bases; unmatched junction nucleotides: 7. This CDR3 region has 17 residues. CDR1 and CDR2 (germline): SGHRS, YFSETQ. The CDR3 region is CASSTGLAGPPYNEQFF. For the CDR3, the DNA is TGCGCCAGCAGCACCGGACTAGCGGGGCCCCCCTACAATGAGCAGTTCTTC.

This sequence joins TRBV6-5 and TRBJ2-1; TRBD2 matches at 7 bases. Germline CDR1 and CDR2: MNHEY and SVGAGI. The CDR3 has 15 amino acids. Trimming took 2 bases from V and 6 from J; bases not matched to a gene: 7. The CDR3 DNA reads as TGTGCCAGCAGTTACCTCGTGGGGGGGGGCAATGAGCAGTTCTTC. This codes for CASSYLVGGGNEQFF.

This chain links TRBV6-1 with TRBJ2-1; D not resolved. Trimming cost V 2 bases and J 6 bases, with 5 bases left between them. Per germline, CDR1 MNHNS and CDR2 SASEGT. The CDR3 has 12 amino acids. CDR3 sequence: CASSEFGNEQFF. As DNA, the CDR3 is TGTGCCAGCAGTGAATTCGGCAATGAGCAGTTCTTC.

CDR3 DNA sequence: TGTGCCAGCAGTTTTGTAGACCCCTACAATGAGCAGTTCTTC. It codes for CASSFVDPYNEQFF. The V gene is TRBV12-3 or TRBV12-4, the J gene TRBJ2-1; unclear D gene. V shed 3 bases and J shed 2 bases, with 8 bases lying between them. The length of the CDR3 is 14 residues.

This clonotype was observed a few times. The chain employs TRBV7-6 and TRBJ1-1; D is perhaps TRBD1 (6 bases). This CDR3 has 14 residues. Trimming removed 1 base at V and 3 bases at J, with 9 bases between. Per germline, CDR1 SGHVS and CDR2 FNYEAQ. CDR3 sequence (DNA): TGTGCCAGCAGCTTAGGCACAGGGCACACTGAAGCTTTCTTT. This gives the protein CASSLGTGHTEAFF. Based on the CDR3 plus reference TRBV7-6 and TRBJ1-1, the full variable domain is GAGVSQSPRYKVTKRGQDVALRCDPISGHVSLYWYRQALGQGPEFLTYFNYEAQQDKSGLPNDRFSAERPEGSISTLTIQRTEQRDSAMYRCASSLGTGHTEAFFGQGTRLTVV.

In this sample, this clonotype turned up many times. In DNA, the CDR3 is TGTGCCAGCAGCATTTGGGCTAGCAATGAGCAGTTCTTC. Translation gives CASSIWASNEQFF. This chain uses TRBV7-6 with TRBJ2-1; D uncertain. The ends were cut back, 5 bases at V and 6 bases at J, with 11 bases in the middle. This CDR3 has 13 amino acids. In germline, CDR1 is SGHVS, CDR2 FNYEAQ.